This TCR beta chain came from a study of a mutant IDH1 vaccine in newly diagnosed glioma. Whole-study context: Patients were started on vaccination 4-6 weeks after radiotherapy alone, or with temozolomide cycles.

Worth noting for this clone: The antigen is unknown.

This CDR3 comprises 13 residues. Germline lookup yields CDR1 KGHSH and CDR2 LQKENI. V was clipped by 3 bases and J by 6 bases, with 11 bases between them. Stated time point: week 23, last vaccination. A 20-mer mutant IDH1 peptide at 300 ug was injected subcutaneously with topical imiquimod. Assay: immunoSEQ multiplex PCR; the TCRdb copy retains only in-frame clones and omits some. The sample records over 50,000 clones, 75% to 90% being singletons. The rearrangement uses TRBV18 and TRBJ1-2; TRBD1 might be the D (5 bases). The sequences come from PBMCs, collected from a glioma patient whose treatment included an IDH1 peptide vaccine. This TCR derives from a man between 18 and 35 years old with glioma. The CDR3 DNA reads as TGTGCCAGCTCACCTCGACAGTATGATGGCTACACCTTC. Residues: CASSPRQYDGYTF.